Sequencing of this T cell receptor beta chain was carried out in a study of siplizumab effects on memory and regulatory T cells. This clone occurred a few times. The antigen is unknown. Assays were performed on roughly 90,000 TCR templates per sample. Sequencing was performed with immunoSEQ multiplex PCR; in TCRdb, only in-frame clones are kept and a portion is missing. The sample has some 120,000 clones, just over 90% seen once. Study-wide results and caveats: Sequences below about 10^-5 frequency were poorly captured, limiting mapping of alloreactive clones. Naive T cells seemed more diverse than memory cells and seemed major alloresponse contributors.

Germline V gene data show CDR1 as MNHEY and CDR2 as SVGAGI. The length of the CDR3 is 13 residues. Trimming stripped 6 bases from V and 7 bases from J, with 15 bases between. The sample consisted of non-Treg CD4+ T cells sorted from blood. V and J are TRBV6-5 and TRBJ1-2; the D gene is possibly TRBD1 (5 bases). This clonotype originated in a human donor in good health. The CDR3 sequence is CASRYGTDFGYTF. The CDR3 DNA is TGTGCCAGCAGATACGGGACGGATTTTGGCTACACCTTC.